A single sample is the source of the 6 T cell receptor beta chains below, sequenced in a study of cytomegalovirus exposure and HLA in healthy donors. Produced via immunoSEQ multiplex PCR; TCRdb's table is partial and in-frame only. The sample consists of 260,000 or so clones, around nine tenths of them appearing once. Sequenced sample: PBMCs. These receptors originate from a man aged 18 to 30 in good health and CMV-seronegative.

The chain couples TRBV5-4 to TRBJ2-7; D is undetermined. In germline, CDR1 is SGHNT, CDR2 YYREEE (reference sequence). This CDR3 is 11 amino acids long. The ends were cut back, 2 bases at V and 3 bases at J, with 3 bases in the middle. This chain's CDR3 is CASSFGYEQYF. The CDR3 bases are TGTGCCAGCAGCTTCGGCTACGAGCAGTACTTC. Combining the CDR3 with reference TRBV5-4 and TRBJ2-7 gives the whole variable domain ETGVTQSPTHLIKTRGQQVTLRCSSQSGHNTVSWYQQALGQGPQFIFQYYREEENGRGNFPPRFSGLQFPNYSSELNVNALELDDSALYLCASSFGYEQYFGPGTRLTVT.

CDR3 amino acids: CASSLEGGSYNSPLHF. In DNA form, the CDR3 reads TGTGCCAGTTCCCTTGAGGGAGGCTCCTATAATTCACCCCTCCACTTT. The V and J genes are TRBV2 and TRBJ1-6; D gene uncertain. The CDR3 has 16 residues. Trimming stripped 9 bases from V and 0 bases from J, with 15 bases between. The germline CDR1 and CDR2 sequences are SNHLY and FYNNEI.

The chain joins TRBV5-1 to TRBJ2-1; a weak D match, TRBD1 (6 bases). V was clipped by 0 bases and J by 6 bases, with 16 bases between them. The CDR3 extends over 16 amino acids. CDR1 SGHRS and CDR2 YFSETQ come from the germline V gene. The CDR3 here is CASSLVPRDNTNEQFF. In DNA, the CDR3 is TGCGCCAGCAGCTTGGTCCCCCGGGACAACACCAATGAGCAGTTCTTC. The full variable domain, completed using reference TRBV5-1 and TRBJ2-1, is KAGVTQTPRYLIKTRGQQVTLSCSPISGHRSVSWYQQTPGQGLQFLFEYFSETQRNKGNFPGRFSGRQFSNSRSEMNVSTLELGDSALYLCASSLVPRDNTNEQFFGPGTRLTVL.

The J gene is TRBJ2-7, the V gene TRBV7-9, with D tentatively TRBD2 (6 bases). V was cut by 2 bases and J by 6 bases, with 14 bases left in between. The CDR3 is 14 residues long. Germline lookup yields CDR1 SEHNR and CDR2 FQNEAQ (reference sequence). The CDR3 loop reads CASSLLSGRGEQYF. The CDR3 DNA sequence: TGTGCCAGCAGCTTACTTTCCGGGAGAGGCGAGCAGTACTTC.

The rearrangement joins TRBV29-1 to TRBJ2-7; a weak D match, TRBD2 (6 bases). Germline V lookup: CDR1 SQVTM, CDR2 ANQGSEA. The V end lost 6 bases, the J end lost 3 bases, and 18 bases lay between the germline ends. The CDR3 loop spans 14 amino acids. In nucleotides, the CDR3 is TGCAGCGTCCTGACTAGTAGAAGGGGCTACGAGCAGTACTTC. Translation: CSVLTSRRGYEQYF.

The V call is TRBV2, the J call TRBJ2-4; D might be TRBD1 (6 bases). CDR1 and CDR2 (germline): SNHLY, FYNNEI. V lost 5 bases and J 7 bases, leaving 12 bases between the germline ends. The CDR3 consists of 13 residues. The CDR3 is CASSIRQDNIQYF. DNA of the CDR3: TGTGCCAGCAGTATTAGACAGGACAACATTCAGTACTTC.